The next 12 T cell receptor beta chains were all read from a single sample in a study of cytomegalovirus exposure and HLA in healthy donors. With 60 Vbeta and 13 Jbeta primers, the PCR was carried out. TCRdb's copy holds only in-frame clones and misses some; the assay was immunoSEQ multiplex PCR. The sample holds about 150,000 clones, about 66% seen once. The sequenced sample was PBMCs. The origin of the receptors is a human donor in good health.

The gene calls are TRBV7-6 and TRBJ2-1; 7 bases map to TRBD1. Germline-derived CDR1 and CDR2 are SGHVS and FNYEAQ. J gave up 12 bases and V 4 bases, and 15 bases lay outside the gene matches. The CDR3 runs to 15 residues. CDR3 sequence: CASSSPLASRTGQFF. As DNA, the CDR3 is TGTGCCAGCAGCTCTCCTCTGGCCTCCCGGACAGGGCAGTTCTTC.

The rearrangement uses TRBV28 and TRBJ2-7; tentative D call: TRBD1 (6 bases). Germline CDR1 is MDHEN and CDR2 is SYDVKM. Trimming left V 4 bases short and J 6 bases short, with 16 bases between. There are 14 residues in the CDR3. The chain's CDR3 is CASSSETGLAEQYF. The CDR3 DNA reads as TGTGCCAGCAGTTCTGAAACAGGGCTAGCCGAGCAGTACTTC. Supplemented by reference TRBV28 and TRBJ2-7, the full variable domain reads DVKVTQSSRYLVKRTGEKVFLECVQDMDHENMFWYRQDPGLGLRLIYFSYDVKMKEKGDIPEGYSVSREKKERFSLILESASTNQTSMYLCASSSETGLAEQYFGPGTRLTVT.

This clone was seen a handful of times. The J gene is TRBJ2-3, the V gene TRBV14; D remains ambiguous. The CDR3 has 12 amino acids. The germline V and J ends were trimmed by 2 bases and 8 bases, with 8 bases remaining between them. The germline CDR1 and CDR2 sequences are SGHDN and FVKESK. CDR3 region: CASSQPSGTQYF. CDR3 coding DNA: TGTGCCAGCAGCCAACCTAGTGGTACGCAGTATTTT.

The chain employs TRBV29-1 and TRBJ1-1; 8 bases line up with TRBD1. The germline CDR1 and CDR2 sequences are SQVTM and ANQGSEA. The V and J ends lost 5 bases and 0 bases, in that order; junction bases with no gene match: 2. This CDR3 comprises 13 residues. Here the CDR3 DNA reads TGCAGCGTTAGGACAGGGTTGAACACTGAAGCTTTCTTT. This gives the protein CSVRTGLNTEAFF.

The chain joins TRBV28 to TRBJ2-1, with a tentative D call TRBD1 (6 bases). Trimming removed 4 bases from V and 0 bases from J, with 13 bases in between. The germline CDR1 and CDR2 sequences are MDHEN and SYDVKM. The CDR3 is 16 residues long. The CDR3 reads CASSSTGRSSYNEQFF. DNA of the CDR3: TGTGCCAGCAGTTCGACAGGCAGGAGCTCCTACAATGAGCAGTTCTTC.

This clone was observed a few times. V usage is TRBV28 and J usage is TRBJ1-2; a weak D match, TRBD1 (5 bases). Germline CDR1 is MDHEN and CDR2 is SYDVKM. With 3 bases removed from V and 5 bases from J, the gap between germline ends came to 13 bases. The CDR3 length is 14 residues. CDR3 sequence: CASSFTRDSYGYTF. The CDR3 bases are TGTGCCAGCAGTTTCACCCGGGACTCTTATGGCTACACCTTC.

The chain employs TRBV5-1 and TRBJ2-7; 7 bases agree with TRBD2. Trimming took 0 bases from V and 6 from J; bases not matched to a gene: 12. CDR3 length: 16 residues. Germline V gene lookup returns CDR1 SGHRS and CDR2 YFSETQ. The CDR3 protein is CASSLAGSSGVVEQYF. The CDR3 DNA reads TGCGCCAGCAGCTTGGCCGGATCTAGCGGAGTCGTCGAGCAGTACTTC. The entire variable domain, with the rest obtained from reference TRBV5-1 and TRBJ2-7, is as follows: KAGVTQTPRYLIKTRGQQVTLSCSPISGHRSVSWYQQTPGQGLQFLFEYFSETQRNKGNFPGRFSGRQFSNSRSEMNVSTLELGDSALYLCASSLAGSSGVVEQYFGPGTRLTVT.

V is TRBV4-3 and J is TRBJ2-7, with D tentatively TRBD2 (6 bases). CDR1 and CDR2 from the germline V gene are LGHNA and YSLEER. The CDR3 extends over 14 amino acids. V was pared by 4 bases and J by 5 bases, with 15 bases between. The CDR3 loop reads CASSRGDPGDEQYF. CDR3 DNA: TGCGCCAGCAGCCGCGGGGACCCTGGGGACGAGCAGTACTTC.

The gene calls are TRBV18 and TRBJ2-5; TRBD2 is a possible D gene (5 bases). This CDR3 contains 16 residues. V was pared by 2 bases and J by 1 base, with 14 bases between. Germline assignment: CDR1 KGHSH and CDR2 LQKENI. The CDR3 sequence is CASSPGLAPLQETQYF. The CDR3 DNA is TGTGCCAGCTCACCAGGGCTAGCCCCCCTCCAAGAGACCCAGTACTTC.

In its sample, this clone was seen once. A junction boundary mismatches the germline segment, possibly from a read error. The sample contains more than one DNA sequence encoding this CDR3. V is TRBV9 and J is TRBJ1-1; D is unresolved. This CDR3 is 13 amino acids long. Germline assignment: CDR1 SGDLS and CDR2 YYNGEE. CDR3 amino acids: CASSDPGNTEAFF. CDR3 coding DNA: TGTGCCAGCAGCGATCCCGGGAACACTGAGGCTTTCTTT. Drawing the rest from reference TRBV9 and TRBJ1-1, the complete variable domain is DSGVTQTPKHLITATGQRVTLRCSPRSGDLSVYWYQQSLDQGLQFLIQYYNGEERAKGNILERFSAQQFPDLHSELNLSSLELGDSALYFCASSDPGNTEAFFGQGTRLTVV.

V is TRBV4-1 and J is TRBJ1-3; possibly TRBD1 for D (6 bases). V shed 2 bases and J shed 2 bases, with 13 bases lying between them. The CDR3 sequence is 16 residues long. The germline gives CDR1 MGHRA, CDR2 YSYEKL. CDR3 in amino acids: CASSQQRTVAGNTIYF. CDR3 bases: TGCGCCAGCAGCCAACAGCGGACAGTGGCTGGAAACACCATATATTTT.

This sequence joins TRBV9 and TRBJ2-7, with 8 bases lining up with TRBD2. The V gene end was trimmed by 6 bases and the J gene end by 5 bases; junction bases not matched to a gene: 13. The CDR3 consists of 15 residues. Germline values: CDR1 SGDLS, CDR2 YYNGEE. CDR3 residues: CASTVGSGSSNEQYF. The CDR3 region has the DNA TGTGCCAGCACTGTTGGGAGCGGGAGTAGCAACGAGCAGTACTTC.